The rows below give T cell receptor beta chains drawn from one sample of a study of vaccination and CD4 T cells after COVID-19. TCRdb redid the calling of the PCR reads with MiXCR, one entry per CDR3 protein. Seen here are about 16,000 distinct CDR3 sequences, roughly four fifths observed once, and the top ten hold over 9%. Antigens for these TCRs are unknown. The sample consisted of CD4+ T cells from blood, cultured in vitro, taken after SARS-CoV-2 vaccination. All receptors derive from a human donor who received a COVID-19 vaccine. Both conserved end residues are part of each CDR3. D genes are given only for firm matches. For some rows the clone size is stated as once, few or many, or as a class when expanded; others skip it.

D,V,J,size,CDR3,DNA
TRBD1,TRBV12-3/TRBV12-4,TRBJ1-2,-,CASSPRTGTYGYTF,TGTGCCAGCAGTCCCAGGACAGGGACTTATGGCTACACCTTC
TRBD1,TRBV6-2/TRBV6-3,TRBJ1-5,-,CASSPDRVSSNQPQHF,TGTGCCAGCAGCCCGGACAGGGTCTCAAGCAATCAGCCCCAGCATTTT
-,TRBV6-1,TRBJ2-1,-,CASSEDALDEQFF,TGTGCCAGCAGTGAAGATGCGCTAGATGAGCAGTTCTTC
-,TRBV24-1,TRBJ1-2,-,CATSDPRQSSHGYTF,TGTGCCACCAGTGACCCGAGACAGTCGAGTCATGGCTACACCTTC
TRBD2,TRBV5-1,TRBJ2-5,-,CASSLGLAGEETQYF,TGCGCCAGCAGCTTGGGCCTAGCGGGGGAAGAGACCCAGTACTTC
-,TRBV7-6,TRBJ1-6,-,CASSLAGGPGSSYNSPLHF,TGTGCCAGCAGCTTAGCGGGTGGGCCTGGATCCTCCTATAATTCACCCCTCCACTTT
-,TRBV7-2,TRBJ2-7,few,CASSPGPAYEQYF,TGTGCCAGCAGCCCAGGACCGGCCTACGAGCAGTACTTC
-,TRBV20-1,TRBJ2-1,-,CSARDGAGARYNEQFF,TGCAGTGCTAGAGATGGGGCAGGGGCGCGCTACAATGAGCAGTTCTTC
TRBD2,TRBV7-8,TRBJ2-2,few,CASSLVAGPNTGELFF,TGTGCCAGCAGCTTAGTAGCGGGACCGAACACCGGGGAGCTGTTTTTT
TRBD1,TRBV6-1,TRBJ1-1,-,CASSEATGGITEAFF,TGTGCCAGCAGTGAAGCGACAGGGGGGATCACTGAAGCTTTCTTT
-,TRBV5-5,TRBJ2-5,-,CASSLAGAVETQYF,TGTGCCAGCAGCTTGGCAGGGGCTGTGGAGACCCAGTACTTC
TRBD1,TRBV20-1,TRBJ1-5,-,CSARDRGNQPQHF,TGCAGTGCTAGGGACAGGGGAAATCAGCCCCAGCATTTT
-,TRBV7-2,TRBJ1-1,-,CASSLGRLGGAFF,TGTGCCAGCAGCTTAGGGCGGTTAGGCGGAGCTTTCTTT
-,TRBV7-2,TRBJ2-5,-,CASRTQETQYF,TGTGCCAGCAGGACCCAAGAGACCCAGTACTTC
TRBD1,TRBV19,TRBJ1-2,-,CASTDLGTGGLYGYTF,TGTGCCAGTACTGACCTCGGGACAGGGGGCCTCTATGGCTACACCTTC
-,TRBV5-1,TRBJ1-1,-,CASSSRDPVNTEAFF,TGCGCCAGCAGCTCCAGGGATCCGGTGAACACTGAAGCTTTCTTT
TRBD1,TRBV2,TRBJ1-3,-,CASSIGQGEGNTIYF,TGTGCCAGCAGTATCGGACAGGGTGAAGGAAACACCATATATTTT
TRBD2,TRBV7-2,TRBJ2-7,few,CASSLGGIGSYEQYF,TGTGCCAGCAGCTTGGGAGGGATAGGCTCCTACGAGCAGTACTTC
-,TRBV24-1,TRBJ2-3,-,CATAKNPPGVLTDTQYF,TGTGCCACCGCTAAGAACCCTCCGGGGGTACTCACAGATACGCAGTATTTT
TRBD1,TRBV6-4,TRBJ2-2,-,CASSEQGENTGELFF,TGTGCCAGCAGTGAACAGGGGGAAAACACCGGGGAGCTGTTTTTT
TRBD1,TRBV12-3/TRBV12-4,TRBJ1-1,-,CASSIRTGNTEAFF,TGTGCCAGCAGTATCCGGACAGGGAACACTGAAGCTTTCTTT
TRBD2,TRBV20-1,TRBJ2-2,once,CSAKSGGGRTGELFF,TGCAGTGCCAAAAGCGGGGGGGGCCGCACCGGGGAGCTGTTTTTT
-,TRBV19,TRBJ1-5,few,CASSRGRDNQPQHF,TGTGCCAGTAGTAGGGGGAGGGACAATCAGCCCCAGCATTTT
-,TRBV3-1,TRBJ2-2,-,CASSPWTNAGELFF,TGTGCCAGCAGCCCGTGGACAAATGCCGGGGAGCTGTTTTTT
TRBD1,TRBV6-1,TRBJ1-5,-,CASSPPTGENQPQHF,TGTGCCAGCAGTCCACCTACAGGGGAAAATCAGCCCCAGCATTTT
TRBD1,TRBV6-2/TRBV6-3,TRBJ1-2,-,CASRRDRGGYGYTF,TGTGCCAGCAGGAGGGACAGGGGAGGTTATGGCTACACCTTC
-,TRBV3-1,TRBJ2-7,-,CASSQDFQGTREQYF,TGTGCCAGCAGCCAAGATTTCCAGGGGACTCGCGAGCAGTACTTC
-,TRBV21-1,TRBJ2-3,-,CASSKGEGTGPLIETSTDTQYF,TGTGCCAGCAGCAAAGGAGAGGGGACAGGACCCCTGATAGAAACTAGCACAGATACGCAGTATTTT
-,TRBV19,TRBJ1-2,-,CASSIGQTNYGYTF,TGTGCCAGTAGTATCGGGCAGACTAACTATGGCTACACCTTC
-,TRBV7-2,TRBJ2-5,few,CASSLPYQETQYF,TGTGCCAGCAGCTTACCCTACCAAGAGACCCAGTACTTC
TRBD1,TRBV7-8,TRBJ1-6,-,CASSLRTGGSSYNSPLHF,TGTGCCAGCAGCCTACGGACAGGGGGCAGCTCCTATAATTCACCCCTCCACTTT
-,TRBV10-3,TRBJ1-5,-,CAISEGSNQPQHF,TGTGCCATCAGCGAGGGTAGCAATCAGCCCCAGCATTTT
TRBD2,TRBV6-2/TRBV6-3,TRBJ2-3,-,CASRRGGGEDTQYF,TGTGCCAGCAGGCGGGGGGGCGGTGAGGATACGCAGTATTTT
-,TRBV6-1,TRBJ1-2,once,CASTMGQIYGYTF,TGTGCCAGCACTATGGGACAAATCTATGGCTACACCTTC
-,TRBV7-2,TRBJ2-7,-,CASRQKGHVYEQYF,TGTGCCAGCAGACAAAAGGGGCATGTCTACGAGCAGTACTTC
TRBD2,TRBV5-6,TRBJ2-5,-,CASRASGQETQYF,TGTGCCAGCAGGGCTAGCGGGCAAGAGACCCAGTACTTC
-,TRBV7-9,TRBJ2-1,-,CASSLANEQFF,TGTGCCAGCAGCTTAGCAAATGAGCAGTTCTTC
-,TRBV11-3,TRBJ2-3,-,CASSLGTGRGSTDTQYF,TGCGCCAGCAGCTTAGGGACGGGGCGGGGAAGCACAGATACGCAGTATTTT
-,TRBV7-9,TRBJ1-1,-,CASSPRQDVNTEAFF,TGTGCCAGCAGCCCAAGACAGGATGTGAACACTGAAGCTTTCTTT
-,TRBV6-1,TRBJ2-7,-,CASRDTQGGNEQYF,TGTGCCAGCAGGGACACCCAGGGGGGCAACGAGCAGTACTTC
-,TRBV20-1,TRBJ1-1,-,CSAMARTRMNTEAFF,TGCAGTGCCATGGCCCGGACACGCATGAACACTGAAGCTTTCTTT
-,TRBV4-1,TRBJ2-5,-,CASSQDGGQEGETQYF,TGCGCCAGCAGCCAAGATGGAGGACAGGAGGGGGAGACCCAGTACTTC
TRBD1,TRBV27,TRBJ2-7,-,CASSLETGTGGVYEQYF,TGTGCCAGCAGTTTAGAGACCGGGACAGGGGGAGTCTACGAGCAGTACTTC
-,TRBV19,TRBJ1-2,few,CASSSRVWGGWTSNYGYTF,TGTGCCAGTAGTAGTCGAGTATGGGGTGGATGGACGTCTAACTATGGCTACACCTTC
TRBD1,TRBV30,TRBJ1-6,once,CAWGRDRGMSVNSPLHF,TGTGCCTGGGGCCGGGACAGGGGGATGTCGGTGAATTCACCCCTCCACTTT
-,TRBV15,TRBJ1-1,-,CATSRETQSEAFF,TGTGCCACCAGCAGAGAGACCCAGTCTGAAGCTTTCTTT
-,TRBV7-9,TRBJ1-2,-,CASSLVGSNYGYTF,TGTGCCAGCAGCTTAGTAGGCTCAAACTATGGCTACACCTTC
TRBD2,TRBV5-4,TRBJ2-5,-,CASSLILGLEGETQYF,TGTGCCAGCAGCCTCATCTTGGGACTAGAGGGAGAGACCCAGTACTTC
TRBD1,TRBV6-4,TRBJ1-5,-,CASSFSGGDQPQHF,TGTGCCAGCAGTTTCTCAGGGGGGGATCAGCCCCAGCATTTT
-,TRBV20-1,TRBJ1-2,once,CSAREGVRGPYGYTF,TGCAGTGCTAGGGAGGGTGTCCGGGGCCCCTATGGCTACACCTTC
TRBD2,TRBV15,TRBJ2-2,-,CATSRGWSGGRNTGELFF,TGTGCCACCAGCAGAGGGTGGAGCGGGGGGCGGAACACCGGGGAGCTGTTTTTT
TRBD1,TRBV24-1,TRBJ2-5,-,CATSDPHGQGAQETQYF,TGTGCCACCAGTGACCCACACGGACAGGGGGCCCAAGAGACCCAGTACTTC
TRBD1,TRBV25-1,TRBJ2-7,-,CASSEDPGQGAKEQYF,TGTGCCAGCAGTGAAGACCCGGGACAGGGGGCAAAGGAGCAGTACTTC
-,TRBV19,TRBJ1-5,once,CASSIGGDSNQPQHF,TGTGCCAGTAGTATAGGAGGGGATAGCAATCAGCCCCAGCATTTT
-,TRBV2,TRBJ2-3,-,CASRAQTGGTDTQYF,TGTGCCAGCAGAGCCCAGACGGGGGGCACAGATACGCAGTATTTT
-,TRBV6-4,TRBJ1-2,-,CASSFKTEYNYGYTF,TGTGCCAGCAGTTTTAAGACAGAGTATAACTATGGCTACACCTTC
-,TRBV2,TRBJ1-5,-,CASSDYRLRNQPQHF,TGTGCCAGCAGCGATTACAGGCTCCGCAATCAGCCCCAGCATTTT
-,TRBV27,TRBJ1-2,-,CASARQGPNNYGYTF,TGTGCCAGCGCCAGGCAGGGCCCGAATAACTATGGCTACACCTTC
-,TRBV2,TRBJ2-1,-,CATATSGEQFF,TGTGCCACCGCGACTAGTGGTGAGCAGTTCTTC